The sample holds a few counts of the clone carrying this T cell receptor (beta chain). As yet, its antigen is unknown. The data originate from a study of blood T cells in healthy people across ages. General observations from the study: Strong correlation linked observed beta diversity and percent naive T cells.

For the second PCR, which ran for roughly 6 to 12 cycles, a sample-barcoded 5' primer and a J-beta primer mix were used. Each CDR3 protein gets one entry after TCRdb re-called the 5' RACE reads with MiXCR. The sample lists over 1,500,000 distinct CDR3 sequences; 30% to 40% were seen once. Input material: blood. The TCR originated in a human donor in good health.

This chain's CDR3 is CASSFQGVKEQFF. The CDR3 coding sequence is TGTGCCAGCAGTTTCCAGGGGGTAAAGGAGCAGTTCTTC. The gene calls are TRBV27 and TRBJ2-1; 7 positions agree with TRBD1. Germline V gene data show CDR1 as MNHEY and CDR2 as SMNVEV (reference sequence). The CDR3 sequence is 13 residues long. V shed 3 bases and J 10 bases; nucleotides not matched to a gene: 6.